The present entry profiles one T cell receptor (beta chain) with its context. The antigen is undetermined. The sample belongs to a study of T cell responses to AZD1222 COVID-19 vaccine. CDR3 size: 13 residues. Germline V CDR1 and CDR2: MDHEN, SYDVKM. V lost 7 bases, J lost 2 bases, and 9 bases lay in between. Data came from immunoSEQ multiplex PCR; TCRdb stores just in-frame clones and leaves some out. Of over 100,000 clones in the sample, approximately 91% are singletons; the top ten hold 1.1%. Study-wide findings and caveats: Among the donors, most were white British and more were female, and clonal diversity was possibly underestimated. With dominance at 160-218 and 743-854, vaccine-associated CD4 TCRs spanned spike.

This specimen was peripheral blood, taken 28 days after the second AZD1222 dose. This TCR came from an adult who received the AZD1222 COVID-19 vaccine. V is TRBV28 and J is TRBJ1-3; D gene unclear. The CDR3 nucleotides are TGTGCCAGCATTGAACACCCTGGAAACACCATATATTTT. This codes for CASIEHPGNTIYF. Combining the CDR3 with reference TRBV28 and TRBJ1-3 gives the whole variable domain DVKVTQSSRYLVKRTGEKVFLECVQDMDHENMFWYRQDPGLGLRLIYFSYDVKMKEKGDIPEGYSVSREKKERFSLILESASTNQTSMYLCASIEHPGNTIYFGEGSWLTVV.